This T cell receptor (beta chain) appears in the sequencing data of a study of blood T cell repertoires in COVID-19. Study-level background: There were acute and convalescent COVID-19 samples, and they came from the United States, Italy and Spain. T cells, B-cell-depleted T cells, or PBMCs provided the cDNA or gDNA that served as material.

Trimming removed 5 bases at V and 1 base at J, with 17 bases between. The CDR3 runs to 16 residues. Germline V gene lookup returns CDR1 SEHNR and CDR2 FQNEAQ (reference sequence). How the authors handled the data: Estimation of nucleated cell counts relied on the amplification of reference gene primers. TCRdb keeps only in-frame clones here, not all; method: immunoSEQ multiplex PCR. The V and J calls and clone size come from that table; D and trimming were worked out from the DNA. Of 65,000 to 75,000 clones in the sample, approximately 82% are singletons; the top ten hold over 7.5%. The chain links TRBV7-9 to TRBJ1-1, with D perhaps TRBD1 (6 bases). Source material: peripheral blood. The clonotype comes from a woman over 75 with acute or convalescent COVID-19. The CDR3 region is CASSLPGGGTNTEAFF. The CDR3 coding sequence is TGTGCCAGCAGCCTCCCGGGAGGGGGAACGAACACTGAAGCTTTCTTT.